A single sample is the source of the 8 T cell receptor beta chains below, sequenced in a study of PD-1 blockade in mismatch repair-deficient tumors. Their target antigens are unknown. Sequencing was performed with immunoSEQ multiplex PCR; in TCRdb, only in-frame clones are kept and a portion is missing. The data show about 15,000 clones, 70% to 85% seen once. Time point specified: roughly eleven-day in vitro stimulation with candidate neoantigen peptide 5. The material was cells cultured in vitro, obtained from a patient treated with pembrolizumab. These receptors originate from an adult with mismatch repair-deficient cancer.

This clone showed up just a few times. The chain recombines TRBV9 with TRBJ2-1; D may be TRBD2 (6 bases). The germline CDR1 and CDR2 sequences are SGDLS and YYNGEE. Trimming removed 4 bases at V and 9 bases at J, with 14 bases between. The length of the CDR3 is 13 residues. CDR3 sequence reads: CASSTDGLSEQFF. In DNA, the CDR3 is TGTGCCAGCAGCACCGACGGACTATCTGAGCAGTTCTTC.

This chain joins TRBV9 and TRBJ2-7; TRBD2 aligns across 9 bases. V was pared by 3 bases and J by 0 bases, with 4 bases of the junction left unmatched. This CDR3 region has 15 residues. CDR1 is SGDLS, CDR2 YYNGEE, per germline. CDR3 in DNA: TGTGCCAGCAGCGCTAGCGGGGCCTACTCCTACGAGCAGTACTTC. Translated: CASSASGAYSYEQYF.

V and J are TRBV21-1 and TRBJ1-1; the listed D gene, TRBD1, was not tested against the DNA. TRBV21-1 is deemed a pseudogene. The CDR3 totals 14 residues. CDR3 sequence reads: CASRNRGPRTEAFF. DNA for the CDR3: TGTGCCAGCAGGAACAGGGGGCCACGGACTGAAGCTTTCTTT.

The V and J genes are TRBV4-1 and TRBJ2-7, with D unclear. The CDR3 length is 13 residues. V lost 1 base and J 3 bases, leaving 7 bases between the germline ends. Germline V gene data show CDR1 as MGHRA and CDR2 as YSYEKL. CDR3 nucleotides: TGCGCCAGCAGCCAAGTTTTAGACTACGAGCAGTACTTC. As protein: CASSQVLDYEQYF.

CDR3 in DNA: TGTGCCTGGACTTCAGGGACCTCTGGAAACACCATATATTTT. This encodes CAWTSGTSGNTIYF. The V call is TRBV30, the J call TRBJ1-3; maybe TRBD1 (5 bases). The germline CDR1 and CDR2 sequences are GTSNPN and SVGIG (reference sequence). The CDR3 has 14 residues. Trimming removed 4 bases at V and 0 bases at J, with 10 bases between.

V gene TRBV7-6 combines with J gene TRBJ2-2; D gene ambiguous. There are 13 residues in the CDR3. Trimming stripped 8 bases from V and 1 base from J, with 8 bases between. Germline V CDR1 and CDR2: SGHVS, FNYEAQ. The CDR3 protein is CASGRGNTGELFF. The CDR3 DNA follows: TGTGCCAGCGGGCGAGGGAACACCGGGGAGCTGTTTTTT. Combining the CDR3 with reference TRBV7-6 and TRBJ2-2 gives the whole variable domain GAGVSQSPRYKVTKRGQDVALRCDPISGHVSLYWYRQALGQGPEFLTYFNYEAQQDKSGLPNDRFSAERPEGSISTLTIQRTEQRDSAMYRCASGRGNTGELFFGEGSRLTVL.

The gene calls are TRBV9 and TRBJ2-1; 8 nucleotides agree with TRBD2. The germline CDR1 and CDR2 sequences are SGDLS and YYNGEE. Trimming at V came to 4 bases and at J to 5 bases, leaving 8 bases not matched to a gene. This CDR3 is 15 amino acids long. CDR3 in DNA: TGTGCCAGCAGCTATATAGCGGGAAAAAACAATGAGCAGTTCTTC. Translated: CASSYIAGKNNEQFF.

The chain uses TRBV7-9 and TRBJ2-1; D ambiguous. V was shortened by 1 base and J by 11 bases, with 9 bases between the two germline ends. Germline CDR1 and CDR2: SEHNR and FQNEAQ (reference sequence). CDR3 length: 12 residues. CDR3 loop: CASSLEGGQQFF. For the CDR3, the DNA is TGTGCCAGCAGCTTAGAAGGCGGTCAGCAGTTCTTC.